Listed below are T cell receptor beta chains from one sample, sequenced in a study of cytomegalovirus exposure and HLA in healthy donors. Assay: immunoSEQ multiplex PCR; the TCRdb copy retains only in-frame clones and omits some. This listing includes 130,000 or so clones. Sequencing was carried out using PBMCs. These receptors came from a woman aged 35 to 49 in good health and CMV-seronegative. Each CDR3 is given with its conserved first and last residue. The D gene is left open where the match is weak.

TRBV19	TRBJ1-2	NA	TGTGCCAGTAGTATAGATCGGAACTATGGCTACACCTTC	CASSIDRNYGYTF
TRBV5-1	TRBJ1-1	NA	TGCGCCAGCAGCTTGGACAGACCGGTCGGCACTGAAGCTTTCTTT	CASSLDRPVGTEAFF
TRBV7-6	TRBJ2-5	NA	TGTGCCAGCAGCTTACGACTGGGGCTGAGAGAGACCCAGTACTTC	CASSLRLGLRETQYF
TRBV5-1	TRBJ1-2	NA	TGCGCCAGCAGCCCGCAGGCCGGCTCGAGCTATGGCTACACCTTC	CASSPQAGSSYGYTF
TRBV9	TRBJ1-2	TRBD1	TGTGCCAGCAGCGTAGAAGTTGAGGGGGCACTGGGAGGCTACACCTTC	CASSVEVEGALGGYTF
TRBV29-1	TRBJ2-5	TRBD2	TGCAGCGTGTCGGGGGGTCCGCAGGAGACCCAGTACTTC	CSVSGGPQETQYF
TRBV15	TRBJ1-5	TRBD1	TGTGCCACCAGCAGAGATCTCCTTGGGGCAGGGGGAAGCAATCAGCCCCAGCATTTT	CATSRDLLGAGGSNQPQHF
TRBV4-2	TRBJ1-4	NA	TGTGCCAGCAGCCAAGAATTGGGCAGGGGAGATGAAAAACTGTTTTTT	CASSQELGRGDEKLFF
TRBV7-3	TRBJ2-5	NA	TGTGCCAGCAGCTTAAATCCCGGGGAGACCCAGTACTTC	CASSLNPGETQYF
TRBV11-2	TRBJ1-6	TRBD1	TGTGCCAGCAGCCAAAAGCCCAGGGGGATAAGGGATAATTCACCCCTCCACTTT	CASSQKPRGIRDNSPLHF
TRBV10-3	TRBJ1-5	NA	TGTGCCATCAGTCTTAGCGCAAATAGCAATCAGCCCCAGCATTTT	CAISLSANSNQPQHF
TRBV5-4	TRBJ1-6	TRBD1	TGTGCCAGCAGCTTTGAGCGAACAGGGGATTCACCCCTCCACTTT	CASSFERTGDSPLHF
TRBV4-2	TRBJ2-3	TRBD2	TGTGCCAGCAGCCAAGATTCGGGTCGGATGGCGGGGGGGGCAGATACGCAGTATTTT	CASSQDSGRMAGGADTQYF
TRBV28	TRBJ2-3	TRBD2	TGTGCCAGCAGTTTGCCTCTAGCGGGGACAGATACGCAGTATTTT	CASSLPLAGTDTQYF
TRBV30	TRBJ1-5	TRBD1	TGTGCCTGGAGTAGCCCTCGGACAGGATCAAATCAGCCCCAGCATTTT	CAWSSPRTGSNQPQHF
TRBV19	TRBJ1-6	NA	TGTGCCAGCAAAAACCCACAGTCTTCCGGGGATTCACCCCTCCACTTT	CASKNPQSSGDSPLHF
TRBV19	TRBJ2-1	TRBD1	TGTGCCAGTAGTCGAGGACAGGGGATAGGCGAGCAGTTCTTC	CASSRGQGIGEQFF
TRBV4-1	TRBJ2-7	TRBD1	TGCGCCAGCAGCACCCGACAGGGGGGCTACTACGAGCAGTACTTC	CASSTRQGGYYEQYF
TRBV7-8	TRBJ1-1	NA	TGTGCCAGCAGCTTAGGGGGGGAGACTGAAGCTTTCTTT	CASSLGGETEAFF
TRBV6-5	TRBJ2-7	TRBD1	TGTGCCAGCAGTCGGGACAGGGAAGGCTACGAGCAGTACTTC	CASSRDREGYEQYF
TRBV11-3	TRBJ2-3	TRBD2	TGTGCCAGCAGCTTAGGTCGTCGGGGGGAATTGACAGATACGCAGTATTTT	CASSLGRRGELTDTQYF
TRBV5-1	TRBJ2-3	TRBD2	TGCGCCAGCAGCTTGGGCGGGACTACCCCTAATACGCAGTATTTT	CASSLGGTTPNTQYF
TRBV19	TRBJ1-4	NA	TGTGCCACTATGGCCTGGCGGACTAATGAAAAACTGTTTTTT	CATMAWRTNEKLFF
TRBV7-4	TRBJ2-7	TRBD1	TGTGCCAGCAGCTTAGCCGGGACAGGGTACCTCGAGCAGTACTTC	CASSLAGTGYLEQYF
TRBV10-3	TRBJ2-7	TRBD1	TGTGCCATCAGACCCGACAGGGGACCGGCCTACGAGCAGTACTTC	CAIRPDRGPAYEQYF
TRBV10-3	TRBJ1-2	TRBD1	TGTGCCATCAGTGAATATCCAGGGGGGAATGGCTACACCTTC	CAISEYPGGNGYTF
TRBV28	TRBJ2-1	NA	TGTGCCAGCATCCGGGGGAGCTCCTACAATGAGCAGTTCTTC	CASIRGSSYNEQFF
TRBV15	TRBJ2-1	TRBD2	TGTGCCACCAGCCCTGTGGCGGGGGGGTACAATGAGCAGTTCTTC	CATSPVAGGYNEQFF
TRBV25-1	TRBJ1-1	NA	TGTGCCAGCAGTCTGGGCTCAATGAACACTGAAGCTTTCTTT	CASSLGSMNTEAFF
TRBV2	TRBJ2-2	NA	TGTGCCAGCAGTGATTCGAGGCCCGGGGAGCTGTTTTTT	CASSDSRPGELFF
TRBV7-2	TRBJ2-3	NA	TGTGCCAGCAGCTTAGCGGGCGGGGGCATCGAGGATACGCAGTATTTT	CASSLAGGGIEDTQYF
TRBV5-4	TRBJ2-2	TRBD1	TGTGCCAGCAGCGGCCCCGACAGGGTGACCGGGGAGCTGTTTTTT	CASSGPDRVTGELFF
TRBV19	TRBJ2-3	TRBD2	TGTGCCAGTAGTATCCAGCGGGGGATCACAGATACGCAGTATTTT	CASSIQRGITDTQYF
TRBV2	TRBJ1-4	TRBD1	TGTGCCAGCATTAAAAGGACAGGGAATGATGAAAAACTGTTTTTT	CASIKRTGNDEKLFF
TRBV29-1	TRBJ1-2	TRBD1	TGCAGCGTTGTTGTAACGGACAGGGGGCGAAGCTATGGCTACACCTTC	CSVVVTDRGRSYGYTF
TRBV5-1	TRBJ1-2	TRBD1	TGCGCCAGCAGCCTAGGGACAGGGGCCAATAACTATGGCTACACCTTC	CASSLGTGANNYGYTF
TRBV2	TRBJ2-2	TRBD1	TGTGCCAGTTTGTACGGGACAGCGACTACCGGGGAGCTGTTTTTT	CASLYGTATTGELFF
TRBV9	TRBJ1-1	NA	TGTGCCAGCAGCCAGGACTGGAACACTGAAGCTTTCTTT	CASSQDWNTEAFF
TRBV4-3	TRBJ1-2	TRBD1	TGCGCCAGCAGCCAGGACAGGGGGCGGGATGGCTACACCTTC	CASSQDRGRDGYTF
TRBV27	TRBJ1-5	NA	TGTGCCAGCAGTTTTACAGGGTTGAATCAGCCCCAGCATTTT	CASSFTGLNQPQHF
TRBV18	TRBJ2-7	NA	TGTGCCAGCTCACCGGTGGGGCGGGAGCAGTACTTC	CASSPVGREQYF
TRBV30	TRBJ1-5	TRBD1	TGTGCCTGGAGTGTAACCCCACAGGGGAATCAGCCCCAGCATTTT	CAWSVTPQGNQPQHF
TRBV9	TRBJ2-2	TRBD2	TGTGCCAGCAGCGCCAGTAGCGGGGGGGCGTTCGGGGAGCTGTTTTTT	CASSASSGGAFGELFF
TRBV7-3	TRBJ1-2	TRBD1	TGTGCCAGCAGCCCCGGACAGGGATCGGAAGGCTACACCTTC	CASSPGQGSEGYTF